These T cell receptor beta chains were read from a single sample in a study of blood T cell repertoires in COVID-19. The protocol was immunoSEQ multiplex PCR, while the TCRdb copy is restricted to in-frame clones and leaves out a portion. The sample has 200,000 to 300,000 clones, 86% seen once; the top ten hold approximately 13%. The sample consisted of peripheral blood. The receptors shown here come from a man of 80 years or more with acute or convalescent COVID-19. Each CDR3 is given with its conserved first and last residue. Each record gives: V gene, clone size, D gene, J gene, CDR3 DNA, CDR3 protein. A D gene is named only where the DNA matches it firmly. Rows give clone size only sometimes, using once, few, many, or a class for an expanded clone.

V: TRBV5-1
size: -
D: TRBD1
J: TRBJ2-3
DNA: TGCGCCAGCAAACAGGGGAGCACAGATACGCAGTATTTT
CDR3: CASKQGSTDTQYF

V: TRBV4-3
size: -
D: -
J: TRBJ2-3
DNA: TGCGCCAGCAGCCAAGGGACAGAGAAAGATACGCAGTATTTT
CDR3: CASSQGTEKDTQYF

V: TRBV15
size: -
D: TRBD2
J: TRBJ2-3
DNA: TGTGCCACCAGCAGTCCGGGACTAGCGGGGGGATTCACAGATACGCAGTATTTT
CDR3: CATSSPGLAGGFTDTQYF

V: TRBV6-5
size: -
D: TRBD1
J: TRBJ1-2
DNA: TGTGCCAGCAGTTACTCGAAGGACAGGGACGGCTACACCTTC
CDR3: CASSYSKDRDGYTF

V: TRBV7-2
size: once
D: -
J: TRBJ1-1
DNA: TGTGCCAGCAGCTTACTGAACGGGGGTGAAGCTTTCTTT
CDR3: CASSLLNGGEAFF

V: TRBV24-1
size: -
D: TRBD1
J: TRBJ2-3
DNA: TGTGCCACCAGTGAGCCCGGACAGGGGAGGACAGATACGCAGTATTTT
CDR3: CATSEPGQGRTDTQYF

V: TRBV10-2
size: -
D: TRBD1
J: TRBJ1-2
DNA: TGCGCCAGCAGTGATCTAGGGACAGCGAACTATGGCTACACCTTC
CDR3: CASSDLGTANYGYTF

V: TRBV9
size: -
D: TRBD1
J: TRBJ2-4
DNA: TGTGCCAGCAGTCCAACAGGGGCCAGGGGAAACATTCAGTACTTC
CDR3: CASSPTGARGNIQYF

V: TRBV24-1
size: -
D: -
J: TRBJ1-1
DNA: TGTGCCACCAGTGACGTACAGGGTACTGAAGCTTTCTTT
CDR3: CATSDVQGTEAFF

V: TRBV5-1
size: -
D: -
J: TRBJ1-2
DNA: TGCGCCAGCAGCTTGGACAGGAACTATGGCTACACCTTC
CDR3: CASSLDRNYGYTF

V: TRBV29-1
size: -
D: -
J: TRBJ1-1
DNA: TGCAGCGTCGCGGGACGGGGCGGGCCGGGGGCTGAAGCTTTCTTT
CDR3: CSVAGRGGPGAEAFF

V: TRBV27
size: -
D: -
J: TRBJ2-7
DNA: TGTGCCAGCAGTTCCCTCTACGAGCAGTACTTC
CDR3: CASSSLYEQYF

V: TRBV15
size: -
D: -
J: TRBJ1-4
DNA: TGTGCCACCAGCCGCCTGGAGGGCTCTAATGAAAAACTGTTTTTT
CDR3: CATSRLEGSNEKLFF

V: TRBV5-8
size: -
D: TRBD1
J: TRBJ1-3
DNA: TGTGCCAGCAGCCTTCGACAGGGTTCGGGCGGAAACACCATATATTTT
CDR3: CASSLRQGSGGNTIYF

V: TRBV11-2
size: -
D: -
J: TRBJ1-6
DNA: TGTGCCAGCAGCTCCCCCACCGGAGGTTCACCCCTCCACTTT
CDR3: CASSSPTGGSPLHF

V: TRBV6-5
size: -
D: -
J: TRBJ1-3
DNA: TGTGCCAGCAGTTACTCCCAGTCGTCTGGAAACACCATATATTTT
CDR3: CASSYSQSSGNTIYF

V: TRBV7-6
size: -
D: -
J: TRBJ1-2
DNA: TGTGCCAGCAGCTTAGGCCCCGGGGGGGCAGAGGGCTACACCTTC
CDR3: CASSLGPGGAEGYTF

V: TRBV6-5
size: -
D: TRBD1
J: TRBJ1-1
DNA: TGTGCCAGCAGTATCCGGACAGGGTGGACTGAAGCTTTCTTT
CDR3: CASSIRTGWTEAFF

V: TRBV19
size: -
D: -
J: TRBJ1-6
DNA: TGTGCCAGTACCCTGGACAGCTATAATTCACCCCTCCACTTT
CDR3: CASTLDSYNSPLHF

V: TRBV28
size: -
D: TRBD1
J: TRBJ1-2
DNA: TGTGCCAGCAGTATCGGACAGGGGGGCTTGAGTTATGGCTACACCTTT
CDR3: CASSIGQGGLSYGYTF

V: TRBV29-1
size: -
D: TRBD1
J: TRBJ2-7
DNA: TGCAGCGTTGAAACAGGGGTCTACGAGCAGTACTTC
CDR3: CSVETGVYEQYF

V: TRBV3-1/TRBV3-2
size: once
D: TRBD2
J: TRBJ2-3
DNA: TGTGCCAGCAGCCAATCTGTGCGGGGGGGCGCACTTTATTTT
CDR3: CASSQSVRGGALYF

V: TRBV28
size: -
D: TRBD1
J: TRBJ1-5
DNA: TGTGCCAGCAGTTTGTTGGCGTTAATCCGGGACAGGGCCCATCAGCCCCAGCATTTT
CDR3: CASSLLALIRDRAHQPQHF

V: TRBV15
size: -
D: TRBD1
J: TRBJ1-1
DNA: TGTGCCACCAGCAGAGATTCTTTCAGGGGGTTGGCTGAAGCTTTCTTT
CDR3: CATSRDSFRGLAEAFF

V: TRBV18
size: -
D: -
J: TRBJ1-3
DNA: TGTGCCAGCTCACCAAGTGGAGTTCCACGGCCTGGAAACACCATATATTTT
CDR3: CASSPSGVPRPGNTIYF

V: TRBV5-1
size: -
D: TRBD2
J: TRBJ2-2
DNA: TGCGCCAGCAGCTTTGGGCCCACGGGCGGGGGCACCGGGGAGCTGTTTTTT
CDR3: CASSFGPTGGGTGELFF

V: TRBV14
size: -
D: -
J: TRBJ1-1
DNA: TGTGCCAGCAGCCAAGTCTTAGGGGTGAACACTGAAGCTTTCTTT
CDR3: CASSQVLGVNTEAFF

V: TRBV6-2/TRBV6-3
size: -
D: TRBD2
J: TRBJ2-6
DNA: TGTGCCAGCAGTCGCTCACTCCCGTGGGCGGGGGGGAGCTCTGGGGCCAACGTCCTGACTTTC
CDR3: CASSRSLPWAGGSSGANVLTF

V: TRBV11-2
size: -
D: -
J: TRBJ1-1
DNA: TGTGCCAGCAGCAGAGAGGTGGGGCGGACTGAAGCTTTCTTT
CDR3: CASSREVGRTEAFF

V: TRBV16
size: once
D: -
J: TRBJ2-7
DNA: TGTGCCAGCAGCCGAATACAGGGTTACGAGCAGTACTTC
CDR3: CASSRIQGYEQYF

V: TRBV19
size: -
D: TRBD1
J: TRBJ2-1
DNA: TGTGCCAGTAGTATAGTGGGACAGGGCAACTACAATGAGCAGTTCTTC
CDR3: CASSIVGQGNYNEQFF

V: TRBV2
size: -
D: -
J: TRBJ2-4
DNA: TGTGCCAGCTCGGGGGTTGCCAAAAACATTCAGTACTTC
CDR3: CASSGVAKNIQYF

V: TRBV19
size: -
D: -
J: TRBJ1-5
DNA: TGTGCCAGTAGCCAGGACAGCTTCAATCAGCCCCAGCATTTT
CDR3: CASSQDSFNQPQHF

V: TRBV5-1
size: -
D: -
J: TRBJ1-1
DNA: TGCGCCAGCAGCTTGGAAGGTGGACTCCTGAACACTGAAGCTTTCTTT
CDR3: CASSLEGGLLNTEAFF

V: TRBV7-2
size: -
D: TRBD1
J: TRBJ2-2
DNA: TGTGCCAGCAGCTCGACAGGGTTTGGCGGGGAGCTGTTTTTT
CDR3: CASSSTGFGGELFF

V: TRBV3-1/TRBV3-2
size: -
D: -
J: TRBJ2-1
DNA: TGTGCCAGCAGCCCCCTAGGGGGTACCAATCATGAGCAGTTCTTC
CDR3: CASSPLGGTNHEQFF

V: TRBV6-5
size: once
D: -
J: TRBJ1-2
DNA: TGTGCCAGCAGTTACTCGGAGAGCGACTATGGCTACACCTTC
CDR3: CASSYSESDYGYTF

V: TRBV9
size: -
D: -
J: TRBJ2-7
DNA: TGTGCCAGCGGAGGACTGCTAACCTACGAGCAGTACTTC
CDR3: CASGGLLTYEQYF

V: TRBV7-6
size: -
D: TRBD1
J: TRBJ2-5
DNA: TGTGCCAGCAGCCTCGGGACAGGGGGTGGGGAGACCCAGTACTTC
CDR3: CASSLGTGGGETQYF

V: TRBV5-4
size: -
D: TRBD1
J: TRBJ2-2
DNA: TGTGCCAGCAGCTTGGGGGACAGGGGGACCGGGGAGCTGTTTTTT
CDR3: CASSLGDRGTGELFF

V: TRBV6-5
size: -
D: TRBD1
J: TRBJ1-2
DNA: TGTGCCAGCAGTTACTCGGGACAGCTAAACTATGGCTACACCTTC
CDR3: CASSYSGQLNYGYTF

V: TRBV5-6
size: -
D: -
J: TRBJ1-1
DNA: TGTGCCAGCAGCTTGGGAATCAGGGTCGCAGGCTTT
CDR3: CASSLGIRVAGF

V: TRBV5-1
size: few
D: -
J: TRBJ1-4
DNA: TGCGCCAGCAGCTTGGAGGCAGGGAAAAATGAAAAACTGTTTTTT
CDR3: CASSLEAGKNEKLFF

V: TRBV6-6
size: -
D: -
J: TRBJ2-3
DNA: TGTGCCAGCAGTTACGAAGGGGCTTCTGATACGCAGTATTTT
CDR3: CASSYEGASDTQYF

V: TRBV5-1
size: -
D: TRBD2
J: TRBJ2-2
DNA: TGCGCCAGCAAGGCGACTAGCGAATCCAACACCGGGGAGCTGTTTTTT
CDR3: CASKATSESNTGELFF

V: TRBV5-5
size: -
D: TRBD1
J: TRBJ1-3
DNA: TGTGCCAGCAGCTTGGACAGGGGGGCTGGAAACACCATATATTTT
CDR3: CASSLDRGAGNTIYF

V: TRBV5-5
size: -
D: -
J: TRBJ1-1
DNA: TGTGCCAGCAGCTACAGGGCCCCTGAAGCTTTCTTT
CDR3: CASSYRAPEAFF

V: TRBV5-1
size: once
D: TRBD2
J: TRBJ2-1
DNA: TGCGCCAGCAGTTCCCTTTGGGTAGCGGGAAATGAGCAGTTCTTC
CDR3: CASSSLWVAGNEQFF

V: TRBV18
size: once
D: -
J: TRBJ1-1
DNA: TGTGCCAGCTCTACAGGAGAGATCACTGAAGCTTTCTTT
CDR3: CASSTGEITEAFF

V: TRBV24-1
size: -
D: -
J: TRBJ1-2
DNA: TGTGCCACCAGTGACAGTCGTGATCTCACGTTATATGGCTACACCTTC
CDR3: CATSDSRDLTLYGYTF

V: TRBV15
size: -
D: -
J: TRBJ2-5
DNA: TGTGCCACCAGCAGAGCCCCGGACAACCGAGAGACCCAGTACTTC
CDR3: CATSRAPDNRETQYF

V: TRBV27
size: -
D: -
J: TRBJ1-2
DNA: TGTGCCAGCAGTCCCGATCGGAGCTATGGCTACACCTTC
CDR3: CASSPDRSYGYTF

V: TRBV6-5
size: -
D: -
J: TRBJ1-5
DNA: TGTGCCAGCGGGTGGGAGGGGAATCAGCCCCAGCATTTT
CDR3: CASGWEGNQPQHF